This T cell receptor beta chain was sequenced for a study of cytomegalovirus exposure and HLA in healthy donors. At the level of the study: The Caucasian-associated ancestry cluster contained around four fifths of the approximately 410 genotyped donors. The study, taken as a whole, reports: Most of the TCR beta V segments (in an earlier analysis) were productive either about 87% or about 30% of the time. An analysis was carried out at a later point. It showed that HLA-associated TCR beta chains were more clonally expanded than equally common non-associated chains. Indistinguishability led to the exclusion of some V segments, TRBV6-2 and TRBV6-3 included.

The CDR3 extends over 15 amino acids. The germline CDR1 and CDR2 sequences are GTSNPN and SVGIG (reference sequence). V was cut by 4 bases and J by 2 bases, with 16 bases left in between. About this clone: Its antigen is still unknown.

Researchers ran the PCR with 60 Vbeta and 13 Jbeta primers. Libraries were prepared by immunoSEQ multiplex PCR; TCRdb keeps only in-frame clonotypes and omits some of them. The sample is made up of 100,000 to 150,000 clones, and the top ten hold over 1.5% of it. The clonotype was recovered from a man younger than 35 in good health and CMV-seronegative. The chain has TRBV30 and TRBJ2-3; D might be TRBD2 (6 bases). The sample consisted of PBMCs. This CDR3 is CAWNCPGGITDTQYF. CDR3 bases: TGTGCCTGGAACTGTCCCGGGGGTATCACAGATACGCAGTATTTT.